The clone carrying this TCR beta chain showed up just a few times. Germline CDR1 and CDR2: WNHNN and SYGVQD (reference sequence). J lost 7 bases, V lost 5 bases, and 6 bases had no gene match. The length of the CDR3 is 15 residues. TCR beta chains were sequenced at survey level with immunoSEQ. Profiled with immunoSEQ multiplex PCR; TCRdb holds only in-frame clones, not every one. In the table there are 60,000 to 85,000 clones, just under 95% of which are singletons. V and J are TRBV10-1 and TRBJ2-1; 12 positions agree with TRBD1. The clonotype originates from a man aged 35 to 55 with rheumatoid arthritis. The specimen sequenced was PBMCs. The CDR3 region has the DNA TGCGCCAGCAGTAAGCGGGACAGGGGGCGAAATGAGCAGTTCTTC. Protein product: CASSKRDRGRNEQFF.